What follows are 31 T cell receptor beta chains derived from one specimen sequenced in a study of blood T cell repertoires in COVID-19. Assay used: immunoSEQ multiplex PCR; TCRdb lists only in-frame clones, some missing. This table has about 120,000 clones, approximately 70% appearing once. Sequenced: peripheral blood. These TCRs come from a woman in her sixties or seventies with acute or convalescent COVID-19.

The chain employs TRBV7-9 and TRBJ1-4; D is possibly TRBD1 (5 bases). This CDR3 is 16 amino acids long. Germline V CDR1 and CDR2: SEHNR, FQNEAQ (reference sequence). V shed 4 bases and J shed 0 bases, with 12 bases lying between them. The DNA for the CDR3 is TGTGCCAGCAGCTCGAATCTACAGGCAACTAATGAAAAACTGTTTTTT. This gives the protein CASSSNLQATNEKLFF. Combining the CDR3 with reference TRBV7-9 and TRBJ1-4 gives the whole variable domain DTGVSQNPRHKITKRGQNVTFRCDPISEHNRLYWYRQTLGQGPEFLTYFQNEAQLEKSRLLSDRFSAERPKGSFSTLEIQRTEQGDSAMYLCASSSNLQATNEKLFFGSGTQLSVL.

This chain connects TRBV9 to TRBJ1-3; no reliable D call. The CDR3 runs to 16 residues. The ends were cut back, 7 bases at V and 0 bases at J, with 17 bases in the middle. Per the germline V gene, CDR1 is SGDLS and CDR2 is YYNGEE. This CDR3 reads CASSKTGLSSGNTIYF. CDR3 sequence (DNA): TGTGCCAGCTCCAAAACCGGTTTAAGCTCTGGAAACACCATATATTTT.

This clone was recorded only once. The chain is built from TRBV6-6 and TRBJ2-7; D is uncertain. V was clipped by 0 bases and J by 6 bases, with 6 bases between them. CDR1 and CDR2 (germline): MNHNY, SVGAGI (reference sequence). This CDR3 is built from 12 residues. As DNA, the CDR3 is TGTGCCAGCAGTTACTCGAGGAGCGAGCAGTACTTC. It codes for CASSYSRSEQYF.

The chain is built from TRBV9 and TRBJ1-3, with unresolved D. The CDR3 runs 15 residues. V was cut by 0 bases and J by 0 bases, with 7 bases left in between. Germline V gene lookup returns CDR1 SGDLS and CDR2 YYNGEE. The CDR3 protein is CASSVAVNSGNTIYF. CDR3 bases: TGTGCCAGCAGCGTAGCTGTAAACTCTGGAAACACCATATATTTT.

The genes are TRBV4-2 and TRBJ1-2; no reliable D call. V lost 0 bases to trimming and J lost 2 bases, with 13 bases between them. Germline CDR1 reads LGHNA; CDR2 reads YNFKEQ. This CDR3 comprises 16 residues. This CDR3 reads CASSQDSSAINYGYTF. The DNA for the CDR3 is TGTGCCAGCAGCCAAGATTCGTCAGCGATAAACTATGGCTACACCTTC.

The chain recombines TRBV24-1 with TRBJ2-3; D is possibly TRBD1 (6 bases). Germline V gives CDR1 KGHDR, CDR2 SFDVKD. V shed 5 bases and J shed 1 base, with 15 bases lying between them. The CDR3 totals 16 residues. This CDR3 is CATSASDSFRTDTQYF. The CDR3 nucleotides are TGTGCCACCAGTGCCTCGGACAGCTTTCGCACAGATACGCAGTATTTT.

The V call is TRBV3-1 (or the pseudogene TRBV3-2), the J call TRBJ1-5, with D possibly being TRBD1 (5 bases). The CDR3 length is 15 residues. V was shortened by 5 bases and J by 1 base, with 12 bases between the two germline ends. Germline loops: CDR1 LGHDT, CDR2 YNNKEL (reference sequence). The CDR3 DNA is TGTGCCAGCAGCTCAAGTGGGGGGAGCAATCAGCCCCAGCATTTT. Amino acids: CASSSSGGSNQPQHF.

CDR3 amino acids: CASSLSGVTDTQYF. CDR3 coding DNA: TGTGCCAGCAGCTTATCGGGTGTCACAGATACGCAGTATTTT. The chain is built from TRBV7-3 and TRBJ2-3; no definite D call. This CDR3 region has 14 residues. The V gene lost 2 bases and the J gene lost 2 bases, with 8 bases spanning the gap. Germline loops: CDR1 SGHTA, CDR2 FQGTGA.

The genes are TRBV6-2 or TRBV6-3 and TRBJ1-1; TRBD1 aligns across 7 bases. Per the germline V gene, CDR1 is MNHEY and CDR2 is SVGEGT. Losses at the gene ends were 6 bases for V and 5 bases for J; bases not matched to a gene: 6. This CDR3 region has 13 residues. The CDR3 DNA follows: TGTGCCAGCAGCCGAGACAGGGCAACTGAAGCTTTCTTT. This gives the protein CASSRDRATEAFF.

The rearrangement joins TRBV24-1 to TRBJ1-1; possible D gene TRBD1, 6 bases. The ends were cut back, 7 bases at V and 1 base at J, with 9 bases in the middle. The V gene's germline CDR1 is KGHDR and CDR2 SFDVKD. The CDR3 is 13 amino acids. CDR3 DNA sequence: TGTGCCACCAGGGGGGCGCCGAACACTGAAGCTTTCTTT. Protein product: CATRGAPNTEAFF.

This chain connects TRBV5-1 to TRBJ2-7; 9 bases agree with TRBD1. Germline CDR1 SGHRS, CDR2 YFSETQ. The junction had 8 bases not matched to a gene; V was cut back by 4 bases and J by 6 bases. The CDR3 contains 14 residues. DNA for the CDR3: TGCGCCAGCAGCGAGGGGACAGGGCAACGCGAGCAGTACTTC. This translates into CASSEGTGQREQYF.

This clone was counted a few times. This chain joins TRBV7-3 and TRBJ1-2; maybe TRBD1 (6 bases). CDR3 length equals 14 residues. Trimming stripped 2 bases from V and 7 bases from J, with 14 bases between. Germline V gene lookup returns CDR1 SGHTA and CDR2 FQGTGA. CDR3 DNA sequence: TGTGCCAGCAGCTTATCGGAACAGGGTACTGGCTACACCTTC. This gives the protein CASSLSEQGTGYTF.

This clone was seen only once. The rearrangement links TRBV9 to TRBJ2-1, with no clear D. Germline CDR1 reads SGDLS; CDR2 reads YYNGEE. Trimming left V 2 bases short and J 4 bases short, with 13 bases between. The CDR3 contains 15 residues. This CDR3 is CASSVESLRYNEQFF. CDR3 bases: TGTGCCAGCAGCGTGGAGTCTTTACGGTACAATGAGCAGTTCTTC.

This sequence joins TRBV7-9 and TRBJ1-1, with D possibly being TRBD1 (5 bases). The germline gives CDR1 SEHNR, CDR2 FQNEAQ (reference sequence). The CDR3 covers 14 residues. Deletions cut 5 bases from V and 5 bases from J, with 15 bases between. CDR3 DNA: TGTGCCAGCAGCCGGAGTCAGGGAAGTACTGAAGCTTTCTTT. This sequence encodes CASSRSQGSTEAFF.

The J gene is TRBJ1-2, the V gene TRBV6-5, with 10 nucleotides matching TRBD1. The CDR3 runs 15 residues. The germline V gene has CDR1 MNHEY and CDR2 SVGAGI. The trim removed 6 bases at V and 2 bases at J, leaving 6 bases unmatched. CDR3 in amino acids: CASRKQGQGNYGYTF. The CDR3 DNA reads TGTGCCAGCAGAAAGCAGGGACAGGGGAACTATGGCTACACCTTC.

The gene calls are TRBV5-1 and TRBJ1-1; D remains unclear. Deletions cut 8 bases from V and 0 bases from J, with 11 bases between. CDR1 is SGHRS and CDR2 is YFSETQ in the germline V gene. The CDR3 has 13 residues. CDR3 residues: CASKNTLNTEAFF. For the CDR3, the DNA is TGCGCCAGTAAAAACACATTGAACACTGAAGCTTTCTTT.

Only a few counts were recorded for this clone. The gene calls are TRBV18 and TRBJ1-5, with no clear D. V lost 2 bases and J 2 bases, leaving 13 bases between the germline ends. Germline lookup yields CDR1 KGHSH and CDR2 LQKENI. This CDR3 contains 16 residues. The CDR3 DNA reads TGTGCCAGCTCACCATACGCCGGGGTCGGCAATCAGCCCCAGCATTTT. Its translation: CASSPYAGVGNQPQHF.

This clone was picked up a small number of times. The CDR3 DNA sequence: TGTGCCAGCAGCTTAGCTAGCCGACAGTCGAACCTCTATGGCTACACCTTC. Translation gives CASSLASRQSNLYGYTF. This sequence joins TRBV7-2 and TRBJ1-2, with D possibly TRBD1 on 5 matching bases. CDR3 length: 17 residues. CDR1 and CDR2 (germline): SGHTA, FQGNSA. Deletions cut 0 bases from V and 4 bases from J, with 18 bases between. The full variable domain, completed using reference TRBV7-2 and TRBJ1-2, is GAGVSQSPSNKVTEKGKDVELRCDPISGHTALYWYRQSLGQGLEFLIYFQGNSAPDKSGLPSDRFSAERTGGSVSTLTIQRTQQEDSAVYLCASSLASRQSNLYGYTFGSGTRLTVV.

CDR3 protein: CASSEVKPGQGAHGYTF. CDR3 sequence (DNA): TGTGCCAGCAGTGAAGTTAAACCGGGACAGGGGGCTCATGGCTACACCTTC. The chain employs TRBV6-1 and TRBJ1-2, with 12 positions matching TRBD1. Germline trimming cut 1 base from V and 6 bases from J; bases unmatched to any gene: 9. CDR1 and CDR2 from the germline V gene are MNHNS and SASEGT. This CDR3 contains 17 residues.

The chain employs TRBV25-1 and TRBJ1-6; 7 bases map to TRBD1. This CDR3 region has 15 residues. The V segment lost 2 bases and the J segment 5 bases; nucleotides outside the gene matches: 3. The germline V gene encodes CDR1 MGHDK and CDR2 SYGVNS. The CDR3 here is CASSEGTVNNSPLHF. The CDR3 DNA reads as TGTGCCAGCAGTGAAGGGACAGTTAATAATTCACCCCTCCACTTT.

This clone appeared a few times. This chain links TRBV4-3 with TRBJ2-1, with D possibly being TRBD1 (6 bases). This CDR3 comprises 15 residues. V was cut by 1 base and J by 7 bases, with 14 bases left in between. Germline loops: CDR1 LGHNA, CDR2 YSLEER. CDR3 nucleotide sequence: TGCGCCAGCAGCCAAGGACAGGACGCCAGGAATGAGCAGTTCTTC. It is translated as CASSQGQDARNEQFF.

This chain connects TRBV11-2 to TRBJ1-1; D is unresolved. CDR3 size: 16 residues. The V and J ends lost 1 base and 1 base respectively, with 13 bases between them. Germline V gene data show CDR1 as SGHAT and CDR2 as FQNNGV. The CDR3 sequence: CASSLGQWQSNTEAFF. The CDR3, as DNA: TGTGCCAGCAGCTTAGGTCAATGGCAGTCGAACACTGAAGCTTTCTTT.

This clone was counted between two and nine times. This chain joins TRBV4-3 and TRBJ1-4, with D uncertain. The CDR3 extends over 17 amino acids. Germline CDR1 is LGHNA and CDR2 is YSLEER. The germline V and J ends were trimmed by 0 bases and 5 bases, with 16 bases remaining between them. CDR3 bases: TGCGCCAGCAGCCAAGATTCATCGGCCAGGCTAAATGAAAAACTGTTTTTT. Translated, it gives CASSQDSSARLNEKLFF.

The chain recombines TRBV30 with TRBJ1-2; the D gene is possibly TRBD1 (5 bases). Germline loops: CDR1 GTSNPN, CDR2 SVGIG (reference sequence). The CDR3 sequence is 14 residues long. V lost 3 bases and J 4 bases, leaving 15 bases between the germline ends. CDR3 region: CAWRGEGIGYGYTF. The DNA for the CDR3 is TGTGCCTGGAGAGGGGAAGGGATTGGCTATGGCTACACCTTC.

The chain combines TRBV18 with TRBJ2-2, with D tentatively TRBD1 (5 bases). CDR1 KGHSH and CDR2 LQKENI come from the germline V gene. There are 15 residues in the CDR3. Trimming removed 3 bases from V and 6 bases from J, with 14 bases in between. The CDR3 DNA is TGTGCCAGCTCACCGAGAACAGGTCTGGCCGGGGAGCTGTTTTTT. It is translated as CASSPRTGLAGELFF.

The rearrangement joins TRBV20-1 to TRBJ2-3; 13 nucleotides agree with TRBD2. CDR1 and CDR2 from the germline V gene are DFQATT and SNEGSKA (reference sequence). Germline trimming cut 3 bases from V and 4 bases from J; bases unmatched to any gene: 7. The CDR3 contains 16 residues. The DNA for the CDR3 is TGCAGTGCTAGTAGACTAGCGGGGGGCCGGGCAGATACGCAGTATTTT. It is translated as CSASRLAGGRADTQYF.

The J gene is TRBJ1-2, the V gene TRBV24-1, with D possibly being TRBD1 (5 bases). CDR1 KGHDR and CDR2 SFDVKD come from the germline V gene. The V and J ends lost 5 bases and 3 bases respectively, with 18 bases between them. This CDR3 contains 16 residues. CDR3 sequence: CATSAPSGGSDYGYTF. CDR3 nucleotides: TGTGCCACCAGTGCCCCAAGCGGGGGAAGCGACTATGGCTACACCTTC.

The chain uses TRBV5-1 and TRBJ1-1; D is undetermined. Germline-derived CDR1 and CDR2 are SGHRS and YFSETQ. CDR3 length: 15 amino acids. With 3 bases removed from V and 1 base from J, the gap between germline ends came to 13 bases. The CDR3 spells CASSSVGTRNTEAFF. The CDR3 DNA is TGCGCCAGCAGCTCGGTGGGCACCCGGAACACTGAAGCTTTCTTT.

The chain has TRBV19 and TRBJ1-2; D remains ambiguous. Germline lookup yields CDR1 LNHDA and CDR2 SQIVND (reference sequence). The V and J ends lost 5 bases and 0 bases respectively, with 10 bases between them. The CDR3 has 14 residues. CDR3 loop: CASSPDSTNYGYTF. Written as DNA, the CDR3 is TGTGCCAGTAGTCCAGACTCGACTAACTATGGCTACACCTTC.

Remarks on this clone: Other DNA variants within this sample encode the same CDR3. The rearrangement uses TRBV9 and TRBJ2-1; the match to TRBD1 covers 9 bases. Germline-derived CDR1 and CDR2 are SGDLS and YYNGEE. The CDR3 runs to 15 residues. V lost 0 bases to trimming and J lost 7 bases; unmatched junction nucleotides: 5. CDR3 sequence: CASSVVGTGLNEQFF. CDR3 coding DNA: TGTGCCAGCAGCGTAGTTGGGACAGGGCTTAATGAGCAGTTCTTC.

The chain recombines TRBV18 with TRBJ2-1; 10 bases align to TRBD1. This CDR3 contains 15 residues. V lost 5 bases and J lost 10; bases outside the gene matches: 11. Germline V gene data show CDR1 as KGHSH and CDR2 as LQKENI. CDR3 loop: CASSYTGQGNGEQFF. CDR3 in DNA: TGTGCCAGCTCATATACGGGACAGGGGAATGGAGAGCAGTTCTTC.